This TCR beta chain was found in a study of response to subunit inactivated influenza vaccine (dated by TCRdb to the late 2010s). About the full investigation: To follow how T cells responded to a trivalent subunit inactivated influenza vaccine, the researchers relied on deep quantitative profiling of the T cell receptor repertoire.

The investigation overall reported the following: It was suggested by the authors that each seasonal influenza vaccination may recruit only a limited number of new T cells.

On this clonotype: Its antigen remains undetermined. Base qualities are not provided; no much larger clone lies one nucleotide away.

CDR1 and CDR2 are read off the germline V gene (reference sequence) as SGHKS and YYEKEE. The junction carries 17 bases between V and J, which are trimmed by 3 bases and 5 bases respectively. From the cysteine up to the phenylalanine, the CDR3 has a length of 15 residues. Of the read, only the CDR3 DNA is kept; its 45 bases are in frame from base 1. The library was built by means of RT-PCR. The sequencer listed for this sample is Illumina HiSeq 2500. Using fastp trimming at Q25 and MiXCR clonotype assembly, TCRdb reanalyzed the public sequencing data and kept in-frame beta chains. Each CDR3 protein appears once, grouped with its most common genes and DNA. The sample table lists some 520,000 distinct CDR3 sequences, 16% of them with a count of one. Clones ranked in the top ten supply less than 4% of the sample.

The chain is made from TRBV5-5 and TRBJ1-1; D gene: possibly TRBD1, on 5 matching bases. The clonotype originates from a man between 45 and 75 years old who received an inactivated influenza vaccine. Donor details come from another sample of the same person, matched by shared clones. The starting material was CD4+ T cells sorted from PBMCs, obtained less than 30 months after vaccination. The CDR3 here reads CASSWEKGRGTEAFF. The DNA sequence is TGTGCCAGCAGCTGGGAGAAGGGGAGAGGGACTGAAGCTTTCTTT.